This T cell receptor beta chain was sequenced for a study of vaccination and CD4 T cells after COVID-19. Study as a whole: Six men and four women formed the convalescents, two being Hispanic. Post-COVID draws came a median approximately 93 days after diagnosis (range 35 to 161).

The Oncomine TCR Beta short-read assay sequenced DNA from cultured CD4+ T cells. One entry per CDR3 protein, called by TCRdb with MiXCR from the PCR reads. This table holds fewer than 20,000 distinct CDR3 sequences, about three quarters found once. Stated treatment: roughly 10-day PBMC culture with coronavirus spike peptide pools or control peptides (ViraFEST assay). Of note for this clonotype: Its antigen is unknown.

The CDR3 runs 13 residues. V was trimmed by 5 bases and J by 8 bases, leaving 15 bases between them. The sequenced sample was CD4+ T cells from blood, cultured in vitro, obtained after SARS-CoV-2 vaccination. The chain recombines TRBV12-3 or TRBV12-4 with TRBJ1-1; perhaps TRBD1 as D (6 bases). This TCR derives from a human donor who received a COVID-19 vaccine. The CDR3 region is CASSAAGVVEAFF. The DNA of the CDR3 is TGTGCCAGCAGTGCCGCAGGGGTTGTGGAAGCTTTCTTT.